This T cell receptor (beta chain) was recorded in a study of T cell clonality in common variable immunodeficiency. Whole-study results and caveats: Common variable immunodeficiency TCR beta sequences reportedly had fewer deletions and N-nucleotide insertions. Patient heterogeneity in the CVID cohort limited correlations between repertoire features and clinical complications.

This clone occurred many times. No antigen is known for it. From the germline J gene comes the end of the CDR3, since the read stops 3 residues before it. The germline CDR1 and CDR2 sequences are SGHRS and YFSETQ. CDR3 length: 14 amino acids. V shed 0 bases and J shed 4 bases, with 10 bases lying between them. The method was immunoSEQ multiplex PCR; TCRdb's version includes in-frame clones alone and lacks a portion of them. The sample holds around 15,000 clones, and no clone turns up only once. The receptor was derived from a human donor with common variable immunodeficiency. J is TRBJ2-5 and V is TRBV5-1; TRBD1 is a possible D gene (5 bases). Source material: peripheral blood mononuclear cells. CDR3 residues: CASSLGQLIETQYF. The part of the CDR3 DNA that was read is TGCGCCAGCAGCTTGGGACAGCTTATAGAGACC. Looking up the rest from reference TRBV5-1 and TRBJ2-5 gives the full variable domain: KAGVTQTPRYLIKTRGQQVTLSCSPISGHRSVSWYQQTPGQGLQFLFEYFSETQRNKGNFPGRFSGRQFSNSRSEMNVSTLELGDSALYLCASSLGQLIETQYFGPGTRLLVL.